The present T cell receptor (beta chain) was sequenced within a study of blood T cells in healthy people across ages. At the level of the study: About one barcoded beta molecule per two T cells was the capture yield of template switching. Study results and caveats: When one million T cells were used, diversity estimates were thought to be underestimates.

Approximately 9.2 milliliters was the volume of peripheral blood drawn from each donor. PCR was performed a second time for about 7 to 12 cycles using a sample-barcoded 5' primer and a J-beta primer mix. With 12 random nucleotides, a template-switch adaptor tagged each individual cDNA molecule. TCRdb called the 5' RACE reads again in MiXCR, with one record for every CDR3 protein. The sample holds 1.5 million to 1.9 million distinct CDR3 sequences, 42% seen once. Germline V gene lookup returns CDR1 SGHTA and CDR2 FQGNSA. There are 16 residues in the CDR3. V was shortened by 1 base and J by 0 bases, with 13 bases between the two germline ends. This clonotype was seen more than once but under ten times. Its antigen is unknown.

This receptor was identified in a woman between 18 and 29 years old in good health. Sample: blood. J is TRBJ2-7 and V is TRBV7-2; unclear D gene. CDR3 amino acids: CASSLDFEDSSYEQYF. The CDR3 nucleotides read TGTGCCAGCAGCTTAGATTTCGAGGATTCCTCCTACGAGCAGTACTTC.